This T cell receptor beta chain was documented in a study of blood T cell repertoires in COVID-19. Study as a whole: The United States, Italy and Spain provided the acute and convalescent COVID-19 samples. T cells, B-cell-depleted T cells, or PBMCs supplied cDNA or gDNA.

As handled by the study authors: From reference gene primer amplification, estimates of nucleated cell counts were derived. Profiled with immunoSEQ multiplex PCR; TCRdb holds only in-frame clones, not every one. The D gene and trimming were derived from the DNA, and the V and J assignments and clone size from that table. The sample shows around 250,000 clones, 83% of them seen only once. This CDR3 comprises 15 residues. Germline V gene data show CDR1 as SNHLY and CDR2 as FYNNEI. J was trimmed by 0 bases and V by 9 bases; bases with no gene match: 8. The sequence was collected from a man older than 75 with acute or convalescent COVID-19. The chain joins TRBV2 to TRBJ2-1, with 7 bases lining up with TRBD2. Input material: peripheral blood. CDR3 residues: CASGSASGSYNEQFF. The DNA for the CDR3 is TGTGCCAGTGGTAGTGCTAGCGGCTCCTACAATGAGCAGTTCTTC.